The clone carrying this T cell receptor beta chain was observed a few times. Its antigen remains unidentified. The isolated RNA, all of it, was reverse transcribed, so expressed TCRB transcripts were what got sequenced. Sequenced by immunoSEQ multiplex PCR; TCRdb stores in-frame clones only, minus some. This sample has 150,000 to 170,000 clones, with around a tenth found just once. The CDR3 sequence is 13 residues long. Germline trimming cut 7 bases from V and 12 bases from J; bases unmatched to any gene: 15. Germline assignment: CDR1 SQVTM and CDR2 ANQGSEA. The data belong to a study of beta chain features in type 1 diabetes. General study results and limits: In all four CD4+ subsets, TCRB CDR3 length was significantly, moderately reduced in type 1 diabetes. The study found fewer insertions and more deletions at VDJ junctions in type 1 diabetes patients.

The chain has TRBV29-1 and TRBJ2-1; the match to TRBD1 covers 7 bases. This TCR was recovered from a man in his thirties or forties with type 1 diabetes. Specimen: central memory CD4+ T cells from blood. The CDR3, as DNA: TGCAGCGCCCGACAGGGATTAAGGGTGTGGCAGTTCTTC. Translation gives CSARQGLRVWQFF.